The present T cell receptor beta chain was sequenced within a study of low-dose radiotherapy and immunotherapy resistance in tumors. First-strand cDNA relied on TRAV- and TRBV-specific primers spanning alpha and beta chains. With a V-primer adapter and a constant-region primer, TCRs were amplified for about 22 PCR cycles. In TCRdb, the reads were re-called with MiXCR into one record per CDR3 protein. The table records about 6,600 distinct CDR3 sequences, approximately 57% of them present only once. This CDR3 comprises 16 residues. CDR1 is LGHDT, CDR2 YNNKEL, per germline (reference sequence). The V gene end was trimmed by 1 base and the J gene end by 7 bases; junction bases not matched to a gene: 6.

The rearrangement joins TRBV3-1 to TRBJ2-1, with TRBD2 identical over 11 bases. The sequence derives from a human donor with advanced metastatic prostate, ovarian, gallbladder or colorectal cancer (not recorded which). This table probably holds off-target reads from a library built for another chain. This CDR3 reads CASSQVAGTSGNEQFF. The CDR3 DNA reads TGTGCCAGCAGCCAAGTTGCCGGGACTAGCGGAAATGAGCAGTTCTTC.